Presented here are 7 T cell receptor beta chains from one specimen sequenced in a study of blood T cell repertoires in COVID-19. Clones were read by immunoSEQ multiplex PCR, and TCRdb kept only the in-frame ones, dropping some. This sample yields about 5,600 clones, of which about four fifths are seen a single time; about an eighth belongs to the top ten. Specimen: peripheral blood. The receptors stem from a human donor in a cohort sampled during active COVID-19.

This chain uses TRBV5-4 with TRBJ1-1; 7 positions agree with TRBD1. The germline V gene encodes CDR1 SGHNT and CDR2 YYREEE (reference sequence). V lost 4 bases, J lost 4 bases, and 16 bases stayed unmatched. The CDR3 length is 17 residues. The CDR3 DNA follows: TGTGCCAGCAGCCCCGGTGGTGGAGGGGGCAAGGGCACTGAAGCTTTCTTT. Translation gives CASSPGGGGGKGTEAFF.

This clone was found once. The genes are TRBV7-8 and TRBJ2-3; D remains ambiguous. CDR3 length: 15 amino acids. Germline V lookup: CDR1 SGHVS, CDR2 FQNEAQ. The V and J ends lost 1 base and 4 bases respectively, with 12 bases between them. Here the CDR3 reads CASSLGQARADTQYF. CDR3 in DNA: TGTGCCAGCAGCTTAGGTCAAGCGCGCGCAGATACGCAGTATTTT.

The chain joins TRBV5-1 to TRBJ1-2; 10 bases are shared with TRBD1. There are 14 residues in the CDR3. The germline V gene encodes CDR1 SGHRS and CDR2 YFSETQ. Trimming took 4 bases from V and 7 from J; bases not matched to a gene: 7. The CDR3 is CASSTRQGARGYTF. In nucleotides, the CDR3 is TGCGCCAGCAGCACCCGACAGGGGGCGCGTGGCTACACCTTC.

The chain uses TRBV19 and TRBJ1-2; the D is unclear. Trimming pared 7 bases from V and 2 bases from J, leaving 11 bases between. Germline CDR1 LNHDA, CDR2 SQIVND (reference sequence). The CDR3 is 13 amino acids. The DNA for the CDR3 is TGTGCCAGTAACCCTAACCTGAACTATGGCTACACCTTC. Protein: CASNPNLNYGYTF.

The rearrangement uses TRBV18 and TRBJ2-5; 8 bases fit TRBD2. Looked up from germline, CDR1 is KGHSH and CDR2 is LQKENI. With V trimmed by 3 bases and J by 3 bases, 3 bases remained unmatched. The CDR3 runs to 14 residues. The CDR3 here is CASSPGLVKETQYF. CDR3 bases: TGTGCCAGCTCACCGGGACTAGTCAAAGAGACCCAGTACTTC.

V gene TRBV28 combines with J gene TRBJ1-4, with 10 bases fitting TRBD1. Germline-derived CDR1 and CDR2 are MDHEN and SYDVKM. This CDR3 has 16 residues. V lost 8 bases, J lost 4 bases, and 10 bases stayed unmatched. This CDR3 is CASLQGDRGFNEKLFF. In DNA, the CDR3 is TGTGCCAGCCTCCAAGGGGACAGGGGTTTTAATGAAAAACTGTTTTTT.

The chain combines TRBV5-1 with TRBJ2-7; D might be TRBD1 (6 bases). The V gene lost 2 bases and the J gene lost 0 bases, with 24 bases spanning the gap. The CDR3 runs 19 residues. Germline CDR1 SGHRS, CDR2 YFSETQ. The CDR3 bases are TGCGCCAGCAGCTTCTATGGGGGAACAGGGCAACTGAGCTCCTACGAGCAGTACTTC. This codes for CASSFYGGTGQLSSYEQYF. Complete variable domain (other parts from reference TRBV5-1 and TRBJ2-7): KAGVTQTPRYLIKTRGQQVTLSCSPISGHRSVSWYQQTPGQGLQFLFEYFSETQRNKGNFPGRFSGRQFSNSRSEMNVSTLELGDSALYLCASSFYGGTGQLSSYEQYFGPGTRLTVT.